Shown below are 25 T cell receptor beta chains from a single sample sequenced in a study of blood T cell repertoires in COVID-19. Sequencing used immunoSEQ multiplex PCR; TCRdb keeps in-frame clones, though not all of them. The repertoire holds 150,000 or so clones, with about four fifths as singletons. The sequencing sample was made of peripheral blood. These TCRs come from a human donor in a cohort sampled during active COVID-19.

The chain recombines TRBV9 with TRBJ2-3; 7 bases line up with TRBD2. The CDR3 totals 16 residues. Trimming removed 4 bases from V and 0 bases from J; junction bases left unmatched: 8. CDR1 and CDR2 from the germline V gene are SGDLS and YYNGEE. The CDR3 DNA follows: TGTGCCAGCAGCCAGAGCGGGACTCCCAGCACAGATACGCAGTATTTT. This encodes CASSQSGTPSTDTQYF.

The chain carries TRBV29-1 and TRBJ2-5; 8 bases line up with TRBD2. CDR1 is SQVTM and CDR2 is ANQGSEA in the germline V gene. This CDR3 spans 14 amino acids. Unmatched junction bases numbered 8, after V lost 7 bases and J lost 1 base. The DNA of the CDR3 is TGCAGCGCTCAGCGGGAGCCCCTCCAAGAGACCCAGTACTTC. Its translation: CSAQREPLQETQYF.

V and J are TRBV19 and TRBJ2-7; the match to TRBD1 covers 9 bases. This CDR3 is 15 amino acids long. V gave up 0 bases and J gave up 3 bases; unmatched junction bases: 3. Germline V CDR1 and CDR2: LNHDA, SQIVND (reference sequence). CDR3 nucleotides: TGTGCCAGTAGTATAGAAGGACAGGGGTTCTACGAGCAGTACTTC. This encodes CASSIEGQGFYEQYF.

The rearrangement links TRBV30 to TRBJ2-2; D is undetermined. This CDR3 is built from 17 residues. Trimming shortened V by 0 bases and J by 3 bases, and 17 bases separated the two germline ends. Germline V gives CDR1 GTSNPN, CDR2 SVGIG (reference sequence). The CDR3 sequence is CAWSVIPPSVYTGELFF. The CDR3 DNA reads TGTGCCTGGAGTGTAATCCCCCCAAGCGTCTACACCGGGGAGCTGTTTTTT.

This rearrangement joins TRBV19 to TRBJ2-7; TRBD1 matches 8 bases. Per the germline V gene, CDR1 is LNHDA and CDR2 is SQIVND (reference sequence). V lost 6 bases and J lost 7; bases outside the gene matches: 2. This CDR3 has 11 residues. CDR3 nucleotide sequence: TGTGCCAGTAGGAGACAGGGGGAGCAGTACTTC. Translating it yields CASRRQGEQYF.

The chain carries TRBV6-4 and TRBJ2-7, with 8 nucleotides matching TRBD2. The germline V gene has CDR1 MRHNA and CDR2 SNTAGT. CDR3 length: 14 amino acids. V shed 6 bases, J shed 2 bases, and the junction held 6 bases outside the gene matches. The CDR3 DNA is TGTGCCAGCAGCGGGACTAGGCTCACCTACGAGCAGTACTTC. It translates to CASSGTRLTYEQYF.

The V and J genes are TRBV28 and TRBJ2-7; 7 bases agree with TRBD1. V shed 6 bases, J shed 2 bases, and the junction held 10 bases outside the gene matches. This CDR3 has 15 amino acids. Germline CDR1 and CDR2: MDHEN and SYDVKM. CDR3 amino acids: CASSPRGLPPYEQYF. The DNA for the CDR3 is TGTGCCAGCAGCCCAAGGGGGCTCCCTCCCTACGAGCAGTACTTC.

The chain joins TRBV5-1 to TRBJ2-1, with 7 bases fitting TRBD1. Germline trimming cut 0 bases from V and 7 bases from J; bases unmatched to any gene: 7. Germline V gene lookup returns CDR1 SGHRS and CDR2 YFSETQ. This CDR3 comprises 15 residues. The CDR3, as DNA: TGCGCCAGCAGCTTGGTAGTGACAGGGTTAAATGAGCAGTTCTTC. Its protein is CASSLVVTGLNEQFF.

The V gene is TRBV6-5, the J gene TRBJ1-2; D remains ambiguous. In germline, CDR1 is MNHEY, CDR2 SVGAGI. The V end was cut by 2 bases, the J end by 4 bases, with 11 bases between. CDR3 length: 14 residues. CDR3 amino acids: CASSYSRDSYGYTF. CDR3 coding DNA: TGTGCCAGCAGTTACAGTAGAGATTCCTATGGCTACACCTTC.

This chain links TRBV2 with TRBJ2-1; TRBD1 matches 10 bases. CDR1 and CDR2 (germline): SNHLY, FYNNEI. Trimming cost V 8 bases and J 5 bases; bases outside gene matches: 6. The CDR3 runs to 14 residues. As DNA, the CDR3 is TGTGCCAGCGGGACAGGGGTCCTTAACAATGAGCAGTTCTTC. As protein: CASGTGVLNNEQFF.

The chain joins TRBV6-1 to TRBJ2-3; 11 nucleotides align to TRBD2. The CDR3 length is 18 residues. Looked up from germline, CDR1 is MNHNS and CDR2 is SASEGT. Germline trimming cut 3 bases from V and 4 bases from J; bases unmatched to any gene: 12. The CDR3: CASSDPIAGGLGSDTQYF. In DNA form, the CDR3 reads TGTGCCAGCAGTGACCCCATAGCGGGAGGGCTGGGATCAGATACGCAGTATTTT.

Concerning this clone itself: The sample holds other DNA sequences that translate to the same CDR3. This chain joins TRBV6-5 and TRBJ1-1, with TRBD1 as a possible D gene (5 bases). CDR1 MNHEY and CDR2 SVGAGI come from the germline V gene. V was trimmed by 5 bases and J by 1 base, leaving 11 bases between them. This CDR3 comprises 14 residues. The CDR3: CASSRFDRNTEAFF. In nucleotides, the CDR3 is TGTGCCAGCAGTCGTTTCGACAGGAACACTGAAGCTTTCTTT.

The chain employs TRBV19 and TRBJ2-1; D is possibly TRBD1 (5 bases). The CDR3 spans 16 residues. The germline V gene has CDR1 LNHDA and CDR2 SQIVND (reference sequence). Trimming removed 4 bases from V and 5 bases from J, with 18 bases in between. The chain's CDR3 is CASSTRWGAADNEQFF. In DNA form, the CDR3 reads TGTGCCAGTAGTACCCGGTGGGGCGCCGCTGACAATGAGCAGTTCTTC.

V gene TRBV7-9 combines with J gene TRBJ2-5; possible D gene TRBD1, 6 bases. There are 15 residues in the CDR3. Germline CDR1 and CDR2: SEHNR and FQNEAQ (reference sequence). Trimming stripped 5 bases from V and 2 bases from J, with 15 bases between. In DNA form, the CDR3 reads TGTGCCAGCAGCCTCGGACAGATGTTGCAAGAGACCCAGTACTTC. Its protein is CASSLGQMLQETQYF.

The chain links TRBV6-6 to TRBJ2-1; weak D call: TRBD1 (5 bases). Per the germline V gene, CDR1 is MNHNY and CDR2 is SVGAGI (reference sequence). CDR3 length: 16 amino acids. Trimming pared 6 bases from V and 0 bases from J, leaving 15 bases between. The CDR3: CASRVSGIPSYNEQFF. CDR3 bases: TGTGCCAGCAGGGTGTCAGGGATACCCTCCTACAATGAGCAGTTCTTC.

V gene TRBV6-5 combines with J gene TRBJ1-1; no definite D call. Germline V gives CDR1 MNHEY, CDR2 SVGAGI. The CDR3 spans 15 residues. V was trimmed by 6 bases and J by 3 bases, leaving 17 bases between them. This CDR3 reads CASRGDGGGYTEAFF. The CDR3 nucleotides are TGTGCCAGCAGGGGCGACGGAGGAGGGTACACTGAAGCTTTCTTT.

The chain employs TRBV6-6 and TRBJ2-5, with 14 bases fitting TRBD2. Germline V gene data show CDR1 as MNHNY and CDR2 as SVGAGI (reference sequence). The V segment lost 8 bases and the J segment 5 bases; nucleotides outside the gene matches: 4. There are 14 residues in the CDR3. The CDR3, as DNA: TGTGCCAGCGGGACTAGCGGGAGAGGGGAGACCCAGTACTTC. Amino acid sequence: CASGTSGRGETQYF.

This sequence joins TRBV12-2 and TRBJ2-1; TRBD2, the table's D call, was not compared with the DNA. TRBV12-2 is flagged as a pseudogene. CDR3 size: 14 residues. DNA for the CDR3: TGTGCAAGTCGCTCGTCGGGAGAGGCTTATGAGCAGTTCTTC. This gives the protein CASRSSGEAYEQFF.

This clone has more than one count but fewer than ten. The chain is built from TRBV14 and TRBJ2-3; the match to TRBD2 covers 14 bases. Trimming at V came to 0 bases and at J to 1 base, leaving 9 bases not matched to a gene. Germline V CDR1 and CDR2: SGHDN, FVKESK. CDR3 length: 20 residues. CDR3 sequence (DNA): TGTGCCAGCAGCCAAGATGTTGGACTAGCGGGAGGTGGGGGCACAGATACGCAGTATTTT. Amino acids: CASSQDVGLAGGGGTDTQYF.

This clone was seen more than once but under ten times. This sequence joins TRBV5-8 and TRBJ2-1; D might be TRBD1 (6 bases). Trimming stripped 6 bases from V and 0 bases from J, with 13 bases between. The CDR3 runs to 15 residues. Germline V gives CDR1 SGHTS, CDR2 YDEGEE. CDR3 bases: TGTGCCAGCATCCGAGACAGGAGCTCCTACAATGAGCAGTTCTTC. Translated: CASIRDRSSYNEQFF.

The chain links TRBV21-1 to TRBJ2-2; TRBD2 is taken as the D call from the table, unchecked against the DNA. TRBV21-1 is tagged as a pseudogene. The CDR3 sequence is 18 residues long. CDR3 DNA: TGTGCCAGCAGCAGCCCTTCCAGCAGCCGGGAAAACACCGGGGAGCTGTTTTTT. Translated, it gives CASSSPSSSRENTGELFF.

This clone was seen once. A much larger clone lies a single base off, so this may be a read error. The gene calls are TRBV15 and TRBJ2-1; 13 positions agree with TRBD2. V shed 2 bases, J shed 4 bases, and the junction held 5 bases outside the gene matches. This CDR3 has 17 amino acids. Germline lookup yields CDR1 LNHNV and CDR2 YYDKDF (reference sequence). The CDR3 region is CATSRKRGLAGYNEQFF. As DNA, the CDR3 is TGTGCCACCAGCAGAAAACGGGGACTAGCGGGATACAATGAGCAGTTCTTC.

CDR3 nucleotide sequence: TGTGCCGTCTCAGCGGGGACAGGGGTCCGTTCACCCCTCCACTTT. Its protein product is CAVSAGTGVRSPLHF. The chain recombines TRBV6-6 with TRBJ1-6, with 10 bases that match TRBD1. V was clipped by 11 bases and J by 9 bases; unmatched bases: 13. Germline values: CDR1 MNHNY, CDR2 SVGAGI (reference sequence). CDR3 length equals 15 residues.

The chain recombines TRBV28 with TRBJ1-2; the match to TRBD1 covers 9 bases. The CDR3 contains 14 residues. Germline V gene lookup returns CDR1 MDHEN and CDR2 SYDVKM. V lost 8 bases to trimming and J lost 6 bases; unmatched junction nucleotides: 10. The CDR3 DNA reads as TGTGCCAGCGGGATTAGACAGGGGGTCAATGGCTACACCTTC. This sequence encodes CASGIRQGVNGYTF.

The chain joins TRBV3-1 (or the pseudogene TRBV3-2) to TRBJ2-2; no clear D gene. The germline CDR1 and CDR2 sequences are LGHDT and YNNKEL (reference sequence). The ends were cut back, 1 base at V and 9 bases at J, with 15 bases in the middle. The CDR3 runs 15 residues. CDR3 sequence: CASSQADSVGRELFF. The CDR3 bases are TGTGCCAGCAGCCAAGCGGATTCGGTGGGCCGGGAGCTGTTTTTT.